The 30 T cell receptor beta chains reported below all come from one sample, sequenced in a study of Ad26.COV2.S vaccination and SARS-CoV-2 variants. Clones were read by immunoSEQ multiplex PCR, and TCRdb kept only the in-frame ones, dropping some. The table lists 380,000 or so clones, around 82% of them singletons, with more than 7% in the top ten. Specified treatment: 15 to 20 received Ad26.COV2.S at low or high dose, single or two shots; a few received placebo; per-sample allocation not given. Material that was analyzed had been drawn on day 63 after the first vaccine or placebo injection. This sample comprised peripheral blood, obtained in a trial of Ad26.COV2.S vaccine versus placebo. These receptors were collected from a person between 18 and 65 years old who received the Ad26.COV2.S COVID-19 vaccine or a placebo.

The chain recombines TRBV18 with TRBJ2-2; TRBD2 aligns across 9 bases. V shed 1 base and J 4 bases; nucleotides not matched to a gene: 7. Germline V gene data show CDR1 as KGHSH and CDR2 as LQKENI. This CDR3 spans 17 amino acids. The CDR3, as DNA: TGTGCCAGCTCACCACAATCGGTAGCGGGGGCCACCGGGGAGCTGTTTTTT. Translating gives CASSPQSVAGATGELFF. The full variable domain, in which reference TRBV18 and TRBJ2-2 provide the parts outside the CDR3, is NAGVMQNPRHLVRRRGQEARLRCSPMKGHSHVYWYRQLPEEGLKFMVYLQKENIIDESGMPKERFSAEFPKEGPSILRIQQVVRGDSAAYFCASSPQSVAGATGELFFGEGSRLTVL.

This chain connects TRBV13 to TRBJ2-5, with 8 bases that match TRBD1. Germline values: CDR1 PRHDT, CDR2 FYEKMQ (reference sequence). CDR3 length: 15 amino acids. V trimming: 5 bases; J trimming: 3 bases; junction bases outside the gene matches: 8. The CDR3 here is CASSPVGQGEETQYF. The CDR3 nucleotides read TGTGCCAGCAGCCCCGTTGGACAGGGTGAAGAGACCCAGTACTTC.

The CDR3 sequence: CASSPQDRIFPYGYTF. In DNA, the CDR3 is TGTGCCAGCAGCCCACAAGACAGGATTTTCCCGTATGGCTACACCTTC. The V gene is TRBV7-8, the J gene TRBJ1-2; maybe TRBD1 (6 bases). This CDR3 contains 16 residues. Germline CDR1 and CDR2: SGHVS and FQNEAQ. V was trimmed by 5 bases and J by 5 bases, leaving 21 bases between them. The whole variable domain, remainder taken from reference TRBV7-8 and TRBJ1-2, is GAGVSQSPRYKVAKRGQDVALRCDPISGHVSLFWYQQALGQGPEFLTYFQNEAQLDKSGLPSDRFFAERPEGSVSTLKIQRTQQEDSAVYLCASSPQDRIFPYGYTFGSGTRLTVV.

This chain links TRBV7-9 with TRBJ1-1; no definite D call. Trimming removed 1 base from V and 2 bases from J, with 11 bases in between. CDR1 and CDR2 (germline): SEHNR, FQNEAQ (reference sequence). The CDR3 extends over 15 amino acids. The CDR3 is CASSLGIARNTEAFF. In DNA, the CDR3 is TGTGCCAGCAGCTTAGGGATTGCGCGCAACACTGAAGCTTTCTTT.

The chain combines TRBV5-1 with TRBJ1-2; TRBD1 aligns across 9 bases. CDR1 and CDR2 from the germline V gene are SGHRS and YFSETQ. J was trimmed by 0 bases and V by 5 bases; bases with no gene match: 5. This CDR3 is 15 amino acids long. CDR3 sequence reads: CASRQGANANYGYTF. The CDR3 DNA follows: TGCGCCAGCAGACAGGGGGCTAACGCTAACTATGGCTACACCTTC.

The CDR3 nucleotides are TGTGCCAGCAGTGAGAACACAGGGCTCCATGAGCAGTTCTTC. The encoded protein is CASSENTGLHEQFF. This chain uses TRBV6-4 with TRBJ2-1, with D possibly being TRBD1 (6 bases). There are 14 residues in the CDR3. V was clipped by 3 bases and J by 8 bases, with 14 bases between them. Germline lookup yields CDR1 MRHNA and CDR2 SNTAGT.

The V gene is TRBV11-2, the J gene TRBJ2-3; D may be TRBD2 (6 bases). Trimming stripped 3 bases from V and 4 bases from J, with 14 bases between. CDR1 is SGHAT, CDR2 FQNNGV, per germline. The CDR3 runs 15 residues. CDR3 coding DNA: TGTGCCAGCAGCTTCCTCCGAACGGGGGCAGATACGCAGTATTTT. It codes for CASSFLRTGADTQYF.

This chain's CDR3 is CASRKTVNYGYTF. The CDR3 DNA reads TGTGCCAGTAGGAAGACAGTTAACTATGGCTACACCTTC. The chain has TRBV19 and TRBJ1-2, with TRBD1 as a possible D gene (5 bases). CDR1 and CDR2 from the germline V gene are LNHDA and SQIVND (reference sequence). The CDR3 contains 13 residues. Trimming cost V 6 bases and J 1 base, with 9 bases left between them.

The table lists this clone with many counts. The J gene is TRBJ2-1, the V gene TRBV7-9; D gene uncertain. The V end was cut by 8 bases, the J end by 4 bases, with 12 bases between. Germline values: CDR1 SEHNR, CDR2 FQNEAQ (reference sequence). There are 13 residues in the CDR3. The CDR3 loop is CASVLLGYNEQFF. The CDR3 DNA sequence: TGTGCCAGCGTCCTTCTTGGGTACAATGAGCAGTTCTTC.

The table lists this clone with a few counts. The CDR3 sequence: CASSLGGYSGNTIYF. The CDR3 DNA is TGTGCCAGCAGCTTGGGCGGATACTCTGGAAACACCATATATTTT. The chain employs TRBV11-3 and TRBJ1-3; no clear D gene. The CDR3 has 15 amino acids. V dropped 3 bases and J dropped 0 bases, with 9 bases sitting between them. CDR1 and CDR2 (germline): SGHNT, YENEEA.

The chain is built from TRBV5-1 and TRBJ1-1; possibly TRBD1 for D (5 bases). V gave up 1 base and J gave up 3 bases, with 13 bases separating them. Germline V gene lookup returns CDR1 SGHRS and CDR2 YFSETQ. The CDR3 is 15 residues long. CDR3 sequence: CASSLSAGVDTEAFF. The CDR3 DNA reads as TGCGCCAGCAGCTTGTCTGCGGGGGTGGACACTGAAGCTTTCTTT.

The CDR3 loop reads CASSRDRGRDPETQYF. The CDR3, as DNA: TGTGCCAGCAGCAGAGACAGGGGGCGAGATCCTGAGACCCAGTACTTC. The chain links TRBV5-6 to TRBJ2-5, with 10 bases identical to TRBD1. The germline CDR1 and CDR2 sequences are SGHDT and YYEEEE. Unmatched junction bases numbered 11, after V lost 4 bases and J lost 5 bases. The CDR3 spans 16 residues. Full variable domain (remainder filled in from reference TRBV5-6 and TRBJ2-5): DAGVTQSPTHLIKTRGQQVTLRCSPKSGHDTVSWYQQALGQGPQFIFQYYEEEERQRGNFPDRFSGHQFPNYSSELNVNALLLGDSALYLCASSRDRGRDPETQYFGPGTRLLVL.

This sequence joins TRBV6-5 and TRBJ1-2; a possible D gene is TRBD1 (5 bases). The length of the CDR3 is 13 residues. V dropped 6 bases and J dropped 2 bases, with 10 bases sitting between them. Germline assignment: CDR1 MNHEY and CDR2 SVGAGI. The CDR3 nucleotides are TGTGCCAGCAGGGACACTTGGAACTATGGCTACACCTTC. Amino acids: CASRDTWNYGYTF.

The gene calls are TRBV19 and TRBJ2-2; D gene uncertain. The germline gives CDR1 LNHDA, CDR2 SQIVND (reference sequence). The CDR3 is 18 amino acids. Trimming removed 6 bases at V and 3 bases at J, with 23 bases between. For the CDR3, the DNA is TGTGCCAGTAGGACCAACCGCGTGGGTGTTGAAGACACCGGGGAGCTGTTTTTT. Amino acid sequence: CASRTNRVGVEDTGELFF.

This chain uses TRBV7-2 with TRBJ2-5; D not resolved. From germline, CDR1 is SGHTA and CDR2 FQGNSA. V was clipped by 1 base and J by 5 bases, with 8 bases between them. The CDR3 has 13 amino acids. This chain's CDR3 is CASSLEVGETQYF. The CDR3 nucleotides read TGTGCCAGCAGCTTAGAGGTCGGGGAGACCCAGTACTTC.

The V call is TRBV5-6, the J call TRBJ2-5, with D unclear. Germline V CDR1 and CDR2: SGHDT, YYEEEE. V lost 2 bases and J lost 4, with 3 bases in between. The CDR3 spans 11 residues. The DNA of the CDR3 is TGTGCCAGCAGCTTCCGAGAGACCCAGTACTTC. Protein product: CASSFRETQYF.

This clone came up a few times. The chain recombines TRBV12-3 or TRBV12-4 with TRBJ2-7; D is ambiguous. The CDR3 loop spans 12 amino acids. Trimming removed 3 bases at V and 3 bases at J, with 6 bases between. In DNA, the CDR3 is TGTGCCAGCAGTTTGGCCCGCTACGAGCAGTACTTC. Its protein is CASSLARYEQYF.

The chain uses TRBV7-6 and TRBJ2-6, with unresolved D. V was clipped by 1 base and J by 2 bases, with 9 bases between them. CDR1 and CDR2 from the germline V gene are SGHVS and FNYEAQ. This CDR3 is 16 amino acids long. CDR3 sequence: CASSLDRRTGANVLTF. The CDR3 region has the DNA TGTGCCAGCAGCTTAGATCGGAGAACTGGGGCCAACGTCCTGACTTTC. The variable domain in full, with the rest retrieved from reference TRBV7-6 and TRBJ2-6, is GAGVSQSPRYKVTKRGQDVALRCDPISGHVSLYWYRQALGQGPEFLTYFNYEAQQDKSGLPNDRFSAERPEGSISTLTIQRTEQRDSAMYRCASSLDRRTGANVLTFGAGSRLTVL.

The chain couples TRBV27 to TRBJ2-2, with a weak D call TRBD2 (5 bases). Germline values: CDR1 MNHEY, CDR2 SMNVEV (reference sequence). This CDR3 contains 14 residues. V was pared by 3 bases and J by 7 bases, with 12 bases between. The CDR3 is CASSLTAGNGELFF. The DNA for the CDR3 is TGTGCCAGCAGTTTGACTGCCGGGAACGGGGAGCTGTTTTTT.

The chain is built from TRBV20-1 and TRBJ2-1; D gene uncertain. The V gene's germline CDR1 is DFQATT and CDR2 SNEGSKA (reference sequence). V dropped 1 base and J dropped 9 bases, with 7 bases sitting between them. The CDR3 spans 11 residues. The CDR3 loop reads CSARGRSEQFF. The CDR3 nucleotides are TGCAGTGCTAGAGGCAGGAGTGAGCAGTTCTTC.

V and J are TRBV11-2 and TRBJ2-5; 9 nucleotides line up with TRBD2. Germline CDR1 and CDR2: SGHAT and FQNNGV. This CDR3 has 15 amino acids. The junction had 9 bases not matched to a gene; V was cut back by 5 bases and J by 5 bases. The CDR3 spells CASSPGRGGDETQYF. CDR3 nucleotides: TGTGCCAGCAGCCCGGGGCGGGGGGGCGACGAGACCCAGTACTTC.

The chain recombines TRBV29-1 with TRBJ2-5; 10 bases match TRBD2. Germline values: CDR1 SQVTM, CDR2 ANQGSEA. This CDR3 has 14 residues. The CDR3 bases are TGCGGGGTGAGGCTAGCGGGAGTAAGAGAGACCCAGTACTTC. This translates into CGVRLAGVRETQYF.

This chain joins TRBV27 and TRBJ1-2, with 8 positions matching TRBD1. V lost 7 bases, J lost 7 bases, and 11 bases stayed unmatched. CDR1 and CDR2 from the germline V gene are MNHEY and SMNVEV (reference sequence). This CDR3 has 14 amino acids. The CDR3 region has the DNA TGTGCCAGCAAACCCCGACAGGGGAGGGGTGGCTACACCTTC. Its translation: CASKPRQGRGGYTF.

The chain links TRBV5-1 to TRBJ1-6, with D possibly being TRBD1 (5 bases). Between the trimmed V and J ends, which lost 4 bases and 7 bases, there was a span of 18 bases. Germline V gene sequence: CDR1 SGHRS, CDR2 YFSETQ. The CDR3 extends over 16 amino acids. The CDR3: CASSLAPGGLNSPLHF. The CDR3 DNA follows: TGCGCCAGCAGCCTAGCCCCTGGGGGTTTAAATTCACCCCTCCACTTT.

The CDR3 DNA is TGTGCCAGCAGCCTCGGATATAATGAAAAACTGTTTTTT. Amino acid sequence: CASSLGYNEKLFF. This chain links TRBV5-5 with TRBJ1-4; D is unclear. Germline CDR1 SGHKS, CDR2 YYEKEE (reference sequence). CDR3 length equals 13 residues. V was pared by 4 bases and J by 4 bases, with 8 bases between.

V gene TRBV5-4 combines with J gene TRBJ2-6, with D unresolved. The CDR3 has 17 residues. Germline CDR1 and CDR2: SGHNT and YYREEE (reference sequence). V was pared by 5 bases and J by 4 bases, with 19 bases between. In DNA, the CDR3 is TGTGCCAGCAGTCTAGGCTCCTCCGCCGCCGGGGCCAACGTCCTGACTTTC. It is translated as CASSLGSSAAGANVLTF.

Concerning this clone itself: This specimen includes other DNA sequences encoding the same CDR3. The chain has TRBV5-1 and TRBJ1-2; the match to TRBD1 covers 8 bases. CDR1 is SGHRS, CDR2 YFSETQ, per germline. V gave up 0 bases and J gave up 5 bases; unmatched junction bases: 0. This CDR3 region has 13 residues. CDR3 sequence (DNA): TGCGCCAGCAGCTTGGACAGGGGGTATGGCTACACCTTC. Residues: CASSLDRGYGYTF.

This clone was seen only a few times. This rearrangement joins TRBV7-8 to TRBJ1-5; 8 nucleotides align to TRBD1. The CDR3 totals 14 residues. Losses at the gene ends were 5 bases for V and 4 bases for J; bases not matched to a gene: 4. Germline V gene sequence: CDR1 SGHVS, CDR2 FQNEAQ. In DNA form, the CDR3 reads TGTGCCAGCAGCGACCGGGACAGGAATCAGCCCCAGCATTTT. It is translated as CASSDRDRNQPQHF.

The V gene is TRBV21-1, the J gene TRBJ1-5. TRBV21-1 is noted as a pseudogene. This CDR3 is built from 12 residues. The CDR3 nucleotides are TGTGCCAGCAGCAAAGGACCTCAGCCCCAGCATTTT. This sequence encodes CASSKGPQPQHF.

This chain links TRBV30 with TRBJ2-5, with no clear D. V was clipped by 0 bases and J by 10 bases, with 15 bases between them. CDR3 length: 13 residues. The germline V gene encodes CDR1 GTSNPN and CDR2 SVGIG (reference sequence). The CDR3 here is CAWSVGSIGDQYF. CDR3 nucleotides: TGTGCCTGGAGTGTAGGGTCGATTGGGGACCAGTACTTC.